Shown below are 26 T cell receptor beta chains from a single sample sequenced in a study of blood T cell repertoires in COVID-19 (dated by TCRdb to about 2020). Libraries were prepared through the immunoSEQ multiplex PCR assay. Sourced from immuneACCESS, this table was stored by TCRdb with only in-frame sequences that have V and J called. A share of the clones is absent; for the studies checked, an unresolved V gene accounts for under half, and the remainder has no known explanation. This sample holds approximately 350,000 clones; 70% to 90% were observed only once. Clones ranked in the top ten supply around 1.3% of the sample. The material sequenced was peripheral blood. The receptors here all came from a middle-aged man with acute or convalescent COVID-19.

The gene calls are TRBV5-4 and TRBJ1-2; 8 nucleotides agree with TRBD1. With 4 bases clipped from V and 4 bases from J, the junction kept 9 bases outside the gene matches. The germline CDR1 and CDR2 sequences are SGHNT and YYREEE (reference sequence). This CDR3 is built from 15 residues. The CDR3 protein is CASSHATGASYGYTF. CDR3 nucleotides: TGTGCCAGCAGCCACGCGACAGGGGCGAGCTATGGCTACACCTTC.

The chain combines TRBV27 with TRBJ2-7; 10 bases align to TRBD1. This CDR3 region has 15 residues. Germline lookup yields CDR1 MNHEY and CDR2 SMNVEV (reference sequence). V shed 5 bases and J 5 bases; nucleotides not matched to a gene: 9. CDR3 bases: TGTGCCAGCAGTACTCCGGGACAGGGGAGACACGAGCAGTACTTC. It codes for CASSTPGQGRHEQYF.

Concerning this clone: The sample has other DNA sequences that encode this CDR3 too. The gene calls are TRBV15 and TRBJ2-2, with D possibly matching TRBD2 (5 bases). Between the trimmed V and J ends, which lost 0 bases and 1 base, there was a span of 6 bases. The CDR3 is 15 amino acids. CDR1 and CDR2 from the germline V gene are LNHNV and YYDKDF (reference sequence). CDR3 sequence (DNA): TGTGCCACCAGCAGAGATCGGGGGAACACCGGGGAGCTGTTTTTT. Translated, it gives CATSRDRGNTGELFF.

This chain uses TRBV30 with TRBJ1-6; D is uncertain. This CDR3 comprises 13 residues. V was shortened by 8 bases and J by 0 bases, with 8 bases between the two germline ends. Germline loops: CDR1 GTSNPN, CDR2 SVGIG (reference sequence). CDR3 region: CAVSFSYNSPLHF. As DNA, the CDR3 is TGTGCCGTATCCTTCTCCTATAATTCACCCCTCCACTTT.

The chain employs TRBV19 and TRBJ1-5, with 9 nucleotides matching TRBD1. The CDR3 is 12 residues long. The germline CDR1 and CDR2 sequences are LNHDA and SQIVND (reference sequence). V lost 8 bases and J lost 4; bases outside the gene matches: 0. The CDR3 reads CASGTGNQPQHF. CDR3 coding DNA: TGTGCCAGTGGGACAGGGAATCAGCCCCAGCATTTT.

This chain links TRBV3-1 (or the pseudogene TRBV3-2) with TRBJ2-1; 10 nucleotides align to TRBD2. The CDR3 has 13 amino acids. J was trimmed by 15 bases and V by 1 base; bases with no gene match: 6. Germline CDR1 is LGHDT and CDR2 is YNNKEL (reference sequence). The CDR3 spells CASSQGDRTSGFF. Written as DNA, the CDR3 is TGTGCCAGCAGCCAAGGGGACCGGACTAGCGGGTTCTTC.

The chain recombines TRBV19 with TRBJ2-1; 12 bases match TRBD1. The ends lost 4 bases at V and 7 bases at J; junction bases unmatched: 8. The CDR3 spans 16 residues. CDR1 is LNHDA, CDR2 SQIVND, per germline (reference sequence). DNA of the CDR3: TGTGCCAGTAGTACATCCGGGACAGGGGGCGTAAATGAGCAGTTCTTC. The encoded protein is CASSTSGTGGVNEQFF.

The chain combines TRBV27 with TRBJ1-2; the D is unclear. The V gene lost 4 bases and the J gene lost 0 bases, with 9 bases spanning the gap. CDR3 length equals 14 residues. Per germline, CDR1 MNHEY and CDR2 SMNVEV (reference sequence). CDR3 protein: CASSWSRSNYGYTF. The DNA for the CDR3 is TGTGCCAGCAGTTGGTCCAGGTCTAACTATGGCTACACCTTC.

The chain links TRBV6-6 to TRBJ1-6; weak D call: TRBD1 (5 bases). V gave up 0 bases and J gave up 7 bases, with 7 bases separating them. This CDR3 comprises 14 residues. Per the germline V gene, CDR1 is MNHNY and CDR2 is SVGAGI (reference sequence). Here the CDR3 reads CASSYSGPNSPLHF. CDR3 DNA sequence: TGTGCCAGCAGTTACTCGGGGCCAAATTCACCCCTCCACTTT.

The gene calls are TRBV12-3 or TRBV12-4 and TRBJ2-7, with D uncertain. Between the trimmed V and J ends, which lost 3 bases and 2 bases, there was a span of 8 bases. The CDR3 runs to 13 residues. CDR3 DNA: TGTGCCAGCAGTTTGCGTCTTACCTACGAGCAGTACTTC. Residues: CASSLRLTYEQYF.

This clone was recorded once. The chain uses TRBV6-2 or TRBV6-3 and TRBJ2-1, with D perhaps matching TRBD1 (5 bases). Germline V CDR1 and CDR2: MNHEY, SVGEGT. The CDR3 runs 17 residues. V gave up 2 bases and J gave up 8 bases, with 22 bases separating them. CDR3 nucleotides: TGTGCCAGCAGTTACCCCCCGCCAGTGGGCAGGGTGGATGAGCAGTTCTTC. It translates to CASSYPPPVGRVDEQFF.

A few counts support this clone. The gene calls are TRBV11-2 and TRBJ1-2; possibly TRBD1 for D (5 bases). This CDR3 is built from 16 residues. Germline V gene sequence: CDR1 SGHAT, CDR2 FQNNGV. The germline V and J ends were trimmed by 1 base and 2 bases, with 14 bases remaining between them. CDR3 in amino acids: CASSLAGFRSNYGYTF. The CDR3, as DNA: TGTGCCAGCAGCTTAGCAGGGTTCAGATCCAACTATGGCTACACCTTC.

The chain employs TRBV7-2 and TRBJ1-1, with D perhaps TRBD1 (5 bases). The CDR3 runs 13 residues. The V gene's germline CDR1 is SGHTA and CDR2 FQGNSA. V was shortened by 5 bases and J by 4 bases, with 11 bases between the two germline ends. CDR3 sequence (DNA): TGTGCCAGCAGCCTGACAGCACTCACTGAAGCTTTCTTT. It is translated as CASSLTALTEAFF. The full variable domain, in which reference TRBV7-2 and TRBJ1-1 provide the parts outside the CDR3, is GAGVSQSPSNKVTEKGKDVELRCDPISGHTALYWYRQSLGQGLEFLIYFQGNSAPDKSGLPSDRFSAERTGGSVSTLTIQRTQQEDSAVYLCASSLTALTEAFFGQGTRLTVV.

This clone has just one count. V usage is TRBV4-1 and J usage is TRBJ2-7; 7 nucleotides agree with TRBD1. The junction had 8 bases not matched to a gene; V was cut back by 1 base and J by 5 bases. This CDR3 region has 15 residues. Germline loops: CDR1 MGHRA, CDR2 YSYEKL. CDR3 sequence (DNA): TGCGCCAGCAGCCAAGTAGGGGGCAAGACCGACGAGCAGTACTTC. This codes for CASSQVGGKTDEQYF.

The chain is built from TRBV4-3 and TRBJ1-3; possible D gene TRBD1, 5 bases. Germline CDR1 reads LGHNA; CDR2 reads YSLEER. Trimming took off 0 bases at V and 0 bases at J, with 15 bases between the two ends. CDR3 size: 18 residues. The CDR3 protein is CASSQDLGRASSGNTIYF. In DNA form, the CDR3 reads TGCGCCAGCAGCCAAGATCTTGGCAGGGCAAGCTCTGGAAACACCATATATTTT.

V usage is TRBV6-5 and J usage is TRBJ1-2; 10 nucleotides line up with TRBD1. The germline gives CDR1 MNHEY, CDR2 SVGAGI. The CDR3 sequence is 12 residues long. V lost 6 bases, J lost 6 bases, and 1 base stayed unmatched. CDR3 DNA: TGTGCCAGCAGAGGGACAGGGGATGGCTACACCTTC. Translation: CASRGTGDGYTF.

The V and J genes are TRBV2 and TRBJ2-1; the match to TRBD2 covers 12 bases. CDR1 SNHLY and CDR2 FYNNEI come from the germline V gene. Trimming removed 8 bases from V and 3 bases from J; junction bases left unmatched: 5. The CDR3 is 15 residues long. Here the CDR3 reads CASGLAGGHYNEQFF. In DNA, the CDR3 is TGTGCCAGCGGCCTAGCGGGGGGGCACTACAATGAGCAGTTCTTC.

The chain employs TRBV25-1 and TRBJ2-5, with TRBD2 as a possible D gene (6 bases). Trimming took 0 bases from V and 4 from J, leaving 15 bases between them. Per the germline V gene, CDR1 is MGHDK and CDR2 is SYGVNS. The length of the CDR3 is 16 residues. For the CDR3, the DNA is TGTGCCAGCAGTGAATATGGGGGGTCCACCCTAGAGACCCAGTACTTC. It specifies CASSEYGGSTLETQYF. Full variable domain (rest looked up from reference TRBV25-1 and TRBJ2-5): EADIYQTPRYLVIGTGKKITLECSQTMGHDKMYWYQQDPGMELHLIHYSYGVNSTEKGDLSSESTVSRIRTEHFPLTLESARPSHTSQYLCASSEYGGSTLETQYFGPGTRLLVL.

The J gene is TRBJ1-2, the V gene TRBV7-9; 10 bases fit TRBD1. V shed 5 bases and J 4 bases; nucleotides not matched to a gene: 13. Germline CDR1 reads SEHNR; CDR2 reads FQNEAQ (reference sequence). CDR3 size: 17 residues. CDR3 sequence: CASSHSRRQGAVYGYTF. The CDR3 coding sequence is TGTGCCAGCAGCCACTCCCGTCGACAGGGGGCGGTCTATGGCTACACCTTC.

CDR3 loop: CASSLDRQGHNYGYTF. CDR3 DNA sequence: TGTGCCAGCAGCTTGGACAGGCAGGGCCATAACTATGGCTACACCTTC. The chain carries TRBV5-4 and TRBJ1-2, with D possibly being TRBD1 (5 bases). Germline lookup yields CDR1 SGHNT and CDR2 YYREEE (reference sequence). The CDR3 totals 16 residues. Trimming stripped 0 bases from V and 1 base from J, with 13 bases between.

The gene calls are TRBV7-2 and TRBJ2-6, with a possible D match to TRBD1 (6 bases). Germline lookup yields CDR1 SGHTA and CDR2 FQGNSA. The CDR3 runs to 18 residues. V was shortened by 5 bases and J by 0 bases, with 17 bases between the two germline ends. The CDR3 DNA is TGTGCCAGCAGCCCCAGGACAGCGATTCGCTCTGGGGCCAACGTCCTGACTTTC. Translating gives CASSPRTAIRSGANVLTF.

The chain uses TRBV9 and TRBJ1-2; TRBD1 matches 10 bases. V shed 0 bases and J 3 bases; nucleotides not matched to a gene: 11. There are 18 residues in the CDR3. Germline V gene lookup returns CDR1 SGDLS and CDR2 YYNGEE. CDR3 in amino acids: CASSVVETGGEGDYGYTF. CDR3 nucleotides: TGTGCCAGCAGCGTAGTAGAGACAGGGGGCGAAGGTGACTATGGCTACACCTTC.

The chain recombines TRBV6-5 with TRBJ1-1; D perhaps matches TRBD1 (5 bases). Trimming left V 6 bases short and J 5 bases short, with 19 bases between. There are 15 residues in the CDR3. The germline V gene encodes CDR1 MNHEY and CDR2 SVGAGI. CDR3 DNA sequence: TGTGCCAGCAGCCGCGGGGGAAGGGGAGGGACTGAAGCTTTCTTT. It translates to CASSRGGRGGTEAFF.

The chain has TRBV27 and TRBJ1-4; possibly TRBD1 for D (6 bases). The germline V and J ends were trimmed by 6 bases and 11 bases, with 16 bases remaining between them. The germline gives CDR1 MNHEY, CDR2 SMNVEV (reference sequence). CDR3 size: 13 residues. The CDR3 DNA sequence: TGTGCCAGCAGACAGGGTACGCTGGGGAAACTGTTTTTT. Residues: CASRQGTLGKLFF.

This chain links TRBV18 with TRBJ2-7; D gene unclear. The germline CDR1 and CDR2 sequences are KGHSH and LQKENI. The ends were cut back, 3 bases at V and 6 bases at J, with 15 bases in the middle. This CDR3 is 14 amino acids long. CDR3: CASSPDFTGGEQYF. DNA of the CDR3: TGTGCCAGCTCACCCGACTTTACGGGTGGCGAGCAGTACTTC.

CDR3 nucleotide sequence: TGTGCCACCAGCCGACGGGGGGGCGGAGGGGCGCGGAACAATGAGCAGTTCTTC. Translating it yields CATSRRGGGGARNNEQFF. This chain connects TRBV15 to TRBJ2-1; 8 bases map to TRBD2. Germline values: CDR1 LNHNV, CDR2 YYDKDF (reference sequence). The CDR3 contains 18 residues. J gave up 5 bases and V 5 bases, and 17 bases lay outside the gene matches.